Following are 19 T cell receptor beta chains from one sample sequenced in a study of T cells in Graves' hyperthyroidism and ophthalmopathy. It was RNA transcripts that yielded the amplified TCR beta CDR3 regions. The study used the HTBI primer set for a first-round RT-PCR of the TCR CDR3. Each CDR3 protein is one row after TCRdb ran MiXCR on the multiplex PCR reads. The sample yields fewer than 400,000 distinct CDR3 sequences, around 15% seen once. Material for sequencing was blood. The receptors come from a man over 45 with Graves' ophthalmopathy.

This clonotype was recorded many times. The CDR3 spells CASSFSWGQYF. The CDR3 DNA follows: TGTGCCAGCAGCTTCTCGTGGGGGCAGTACTTC. The chain links TRBV7-3 to TRBJ2-7; the D is unclear. The V end lost 3 bases, the J end lost 9 bases, and 9 bases lay between the germline ends. This CDR3 contains 11 residues. The V gene's germline CDR1 is SGHTA and CDR2 FQGTGA.

This clonotype was detected many times. This chain uses TRBV5-1 with TRBJ2-7, with 8 bases identical to TRBD2. Trimming at V came to 3 bases and at J to 7 bases, leaving 9 bases not matched to a gene. Germline-derived CDR1 and CDR2 are SGHRS and YFSETQ. This CDR3 comprises 14 residues. Here the CDR3 DNA reads TGCGCCAGCAGCTCGGGACGGGAGGGTGAAGAGCAGTACTTC. Its protein product is CASSSGREGEEQYF.

This clonotype was picked up many times. The chain carries TRBV5-6 and TRBJ2-7, with D possibly matching TRBD1 (5 bases). Trimming stripped 2 bases from V and 5 bases from J, with 11 bases between. The CDR3 has 13 residues. Per germline, CDR1 SGHDT and CDR2 YYEEEE. CDR3 amino acids: CASSLVGADEQYF. The CDR3, as DNA: TGTGCCAGCAGCTTAGTAGGGGCTGACGAGCAGTACTTC. The full variable domain, rest sourced from reference TRBV5-6 and TRBJ2-7, is DAGVTQSPTHLIKTRGQQVTLRCSPKSGHDTVSWYQQALGQGPQFIFQYYEEEERQRGNFPDRFSGHQFPNYSSELNVNALLLGDSALYLCASSLVGADEQYFGPGTRLTVT.

This clonotype was found many times. The chain is built from TRBV20-1 and TRBJ2-5, with D maybe TRBD1 (5 bases). CDR3 length: 16 residues. Germline CDR1 is DFQATT and CDR2 is SNEGSKA (reference sequence). Trimming removed 0 bases from V and 2 bases from J, with 16 bases in between. The CDR3 loop reads CSARDYWAGKQETQYF. CDR3 DNA sequence: TGCAGTGCTAGAGATTATTGGGCAGGGAAACAAGAGACCCAGTACTTC.

The rearrangement uses TRBV5-1 and TRBJ2-7; 10 bases line up with TRBD1. The CDR3 length is 15 residues. V was clipped by 4 bases and J by 4 bases; unmatched bases: 8. Germline V gene data show CDR1 as SGHRS and CDR2 as YFSETQ. Here the CDR3 reads CASSPDRGQGYEQYF. CDR3 DNA: TGCGCCAGCAGCCCCGACAGGGGACAGGGGTACGAGCAGTACTTC.

This clonotype was detected only a few times. V is TRBV24-1 and J is TRBJ1-5, with D perhaps TRBD1 (5 bases). This CDR3 contains 16 residues. V lost 2 bases to trimming and J lost 5 bases, with 15 bases between them. Germline CDR1 is KGHDR and CDR2 is SFDVKD. This chain's CDR3 is CATSDSSGGWYQPQHF. CDR3 sequence (DNA): TGTGCCACCAGTGATTCCTCGGGGGGTTGGTATCAGCCCCAGCATTTT.

The chain is built from TRBV29-1 and TRBJ2-1; D is tentatively TRBD1 or TRBD2 (5 bases each). The germline V gene has CDR1 SQVTM and CDR2 ANQGSEA. The V and J ends lost 6 bases and 5 bases respectively, with 17 bases between them. CDR3 length equals 14 residues. The CDR3 nucleotides are TGCAGCGTCGGACTCGGGACGGACCACAATGAGCAGTTCTTC. This gives the protein CSVGLGTDHNEQFF.

In its sample, this clonotype was seen many times. The genes are TRBV5-1 and TRBJ2-2; D ambiguous. The V end lost 1 base, the J end lost 5 bases, and 9 bases lay between the germline ends. This CDR3 region has 14 residues. Germline CDR1 is SGHRS and CDR2 is YFSETQ. The CDR3 coding sequence is TGCGCCAGCAGCTTGATTGGAGATACCGGGGAGCTGTTTTTT. It is translated as CASSLIGDTGELFF.

This clonotype was detected many times. The rearrangement joins TRBV5-1 to TRBJ2-1; D may be TRBD2 (5 bases). The CDR3 is made up of 15 amino acids. V was pared by 0 bases and J by 5 bases, with 12 bases between. Germline CDR1 and CDR2: SGHRS and YFSETQ. The CDR3 region has the DNA TGCGCCAGCAGCTTGGTTGCGGGTACCCACAATGAGCAGTTCTTC. Its protein is CASSLVAGTHNEQFF.

This clonotype was seen ten or more times. This chain uses TRBV5-1 with TRBJ2-1, with D maybe TRBD2 (5 bases). CDR3 length: 15 residues. Germline assignment: CDR1 SGHRS and CDR2 YFSETQ. The V end lost 4 bases, the J end lost 3 bases, and 14 bases lay between the germline ends. CDR3 coding DNA: TGCGCCAGCAGCCCGTCCGACGGGAACTACAATGAGCAGTTCTTC. It encodes CASSPSDGNYNEQFF.

Note on this clonotype: This may arise from a read error, as a much more abundant clone is one base away. The chain has TRBV5-4 and TRBJ2-1; possibly TRBD2 for D (6 bases). Per the germline V gene, CDR1 is SGHNT and CDR2 is YYREEE (reference sequence). The ends were cut back, 0 bases at V and 0 bases at J, with 10 bases in the middle. The CDR3 sequence is 16 residues long. The CDR3 sequence: CASSLGGDSSYNEQFF. The CDR3 nucleotides read TGTGCCAGCAGCTTGGGGGGGGATAGCTCCTACAATGAGCAGTTCTTC.

This clonotype was counted ten times or more. The chain combines TRBV12-3 or TRBV12-4 with TRBJ1-2, with 8 bases matching TRBD1. With 3 bases clipped from V and 6 bases from J, the junction kept 6 bases outside the gene matches. This CDR3 has 14 residues. The CDR3 is CASSFGAGGHGYTF. As DNA, the CDR3 is TGTGCCAGCAGTTTCGGTGCAGGGGGCCATGGCTACACCTTC.

This clonotype was found many times. V usage is TRBV7-3 and J usage is TRBJ2-3; D perhaps matches TRBD2 (6 bases). From germline, CDR1 is SGHTA and CDR2 FQGTGA. The CDR3 has 18 residues. Trimming took off 1 base at V and 2 bases at J, with 19 bases between the two ends. The CDR3 here is CASSLSPVRAGTTDTQYF. In DNA, the CDR3 is TGTGCCAGCAGCTTAAGCCCTGTCAGGGCGGGAACCACAGATACGCAGTATTTT. The variable domain in full, completed from reference TRBV7-3 and TRBJ2-3, reads GAGVSQTPSNKVTEKGKYVELRCDPISGHTALYWYRQSLGQGPEFLIYFQGTGAADDSGLPNDRFFAVRPEGSVSTLKIQRTERGDSAVYLCASSLSPVRAGTTDTQYFGPGTRLTVL.

This clonotype occurred many times. The chain links TRBV7-2 to TRBJ2-3; 8 bases agree with TRBD2. This CDR3 region has 15 residues. CDR1 and CDR2 from the germline V gene are SGHTA and FQGNSA. Trimming at V came to 4 bases and at J to 2 bases, leaving 5 bases not matched to a gene. The CDR3 loop is CASSWTAGVTDTQYF. The CDR3 nucleotides are TGTGCCAGCAGCTGGACAGCGGGGGTCACAGATACGCAGTATTTT.

For this clonotype: This may come from a read error, since a much larger clone is one base off. The CDR3 nucleotides are TGTGCCAGCAGGGCTAGGGACAGGAGCACCATTAACTATGGCTACACCTTC. Protein: CASRARDRSTINYGYTF. The chain uses TRBV13 and TRBJ1-2; 8 bases fit TRBD1. CDR3 length: 17 amino acids. J gave up 1 base and V 6 bases, and 13 bases lay outside the gene matches. The germline V gene encodes CDR1 PRHDT and CDR2 FYEKMQ (reference sequence).

This clonotype has a count of ten or more. The rearrangement uses TRBV7-8 and TRBJ2-7, with a possible D match to TRBD2 (5 bases). The CDR3 sequence is 13 residues long. V was clipped by 5 bases and J by 7 bases, with 15 bases between them. The germline gives CDR1 SGHVS, CDR2 FQNEAQ. The chain's CDR3 is CASSMDETGEQYF. The CDR3 nucleotides read TGTGCCAGCAGCATGGACGAGACGGGGGAGCAGTACTTC.

This clonotype showed up many times. This chain connects TRBV7-8 to TRBJ2-3; either TRBD1 or TRBD2 may fit D (5 bases each). This CDR3 is built from 17 residues. V lost 1 base, J lost 7 bases, and 21 bases lay in between. CDR1 is SGHVS, CDR2 FQNEAQ, per germline. The CDR3 loop reads CASSLVGGAAARNTQYF. The DNA for the CDR3 is TGTGCCAGCAGCTTAGTTGGGGGAGCGGCTGCCAGAAATACGCAGTATTTT. The variable domain in full, completed from reference TRBV7-8 and TRBJ2-3, reads GAGVSQSPRYKVAKRGQDVALRCDPISGHVSLFWYQQALGQGPEFLTYFQNEAQLDKSGLPSDRFFAERPEGSVSTLKIQRTQQEDSAVYLCASSLVGGAAARNTQYFGPGTRLTVL.

This rearrangement joins TRBV14 to TRBJ2-7, with TRBD2 matching over 8 bases. The V segment lost 7 bases and the J segment 0 bases; nucleotides outside the gene matches: 5. The germline CDR1 and CDR2 sequences are SGHDN and FVKESK. This CDR3 is 14 amino acids long. The CDR3 nucleotides are TGTGCCAGCAATATAGCGGGGAGCTCCTACGAGCAGTACTTC. This gives the protein CASNIAGSSYEQYF. The whole variable domain, remainder taken from reference TRBV14 and TRBJ2-7, is EAGVTQFPSHSVIEKGQTVTLRCDPISGHDNLYWYRRVMGKEIKFLLHFVKESKQDESGMPNNRFLAERTGGTYSTLKVQPAELEDSGVYFCASNIAGSSYEQYFGPGTRLTVT.

About this clonotype: The germline gene is not matched at one end of the junction; a read error may be the cause. V is TRBV7-9 and J is TRBJ1-1, with D possibly matching TRBD1 (5 bases). CDR1 is SEHNR, CDR2 FQNEAQ, per germline (reference sequence). CDR3 size: 13 residues. The DNA for the CDR3 is TGCGCCAGCAGTATGCGGGGGGACACTGAAGCTTTCTTT. Its translation is CASSMRGDTEAFF.